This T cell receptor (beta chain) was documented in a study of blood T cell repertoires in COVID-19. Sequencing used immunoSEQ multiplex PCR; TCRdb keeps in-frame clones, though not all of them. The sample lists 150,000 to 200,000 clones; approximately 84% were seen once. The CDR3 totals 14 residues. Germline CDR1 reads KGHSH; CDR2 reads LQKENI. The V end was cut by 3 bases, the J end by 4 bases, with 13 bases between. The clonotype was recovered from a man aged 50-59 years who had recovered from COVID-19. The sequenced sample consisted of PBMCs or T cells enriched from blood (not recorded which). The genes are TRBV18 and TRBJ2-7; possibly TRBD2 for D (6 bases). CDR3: CASSPIMEGYEQYF. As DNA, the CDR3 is TGTGCCAGCTCACCGATAATGGAGGGTTACGAGCAGTACTTC.